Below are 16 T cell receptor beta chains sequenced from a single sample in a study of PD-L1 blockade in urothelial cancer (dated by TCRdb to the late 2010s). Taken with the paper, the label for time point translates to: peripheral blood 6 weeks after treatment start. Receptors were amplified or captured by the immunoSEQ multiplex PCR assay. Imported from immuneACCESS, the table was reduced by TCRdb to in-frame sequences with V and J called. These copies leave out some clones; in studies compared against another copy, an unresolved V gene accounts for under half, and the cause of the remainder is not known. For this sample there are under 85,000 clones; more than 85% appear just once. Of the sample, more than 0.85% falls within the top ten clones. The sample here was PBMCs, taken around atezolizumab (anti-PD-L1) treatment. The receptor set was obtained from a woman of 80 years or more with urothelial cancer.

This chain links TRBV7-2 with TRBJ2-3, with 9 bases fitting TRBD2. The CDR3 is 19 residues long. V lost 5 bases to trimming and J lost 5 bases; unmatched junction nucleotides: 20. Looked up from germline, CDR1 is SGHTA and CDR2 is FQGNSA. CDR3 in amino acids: CASSHAKALAGIVKDTQYF. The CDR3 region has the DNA TGTGCCAGCAGCCACGCGAAGGCGCTAGCGGGAATAGTGAAAGATACGCAGTATTTT.

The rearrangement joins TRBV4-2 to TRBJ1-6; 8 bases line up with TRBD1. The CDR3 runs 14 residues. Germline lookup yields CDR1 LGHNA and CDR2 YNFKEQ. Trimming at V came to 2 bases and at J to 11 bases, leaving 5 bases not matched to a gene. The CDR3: CASSQPRQGTPLHF. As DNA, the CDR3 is TGTGCCAGCAGCCAACCAAGACAGGGGACACCCCTCCACTTT.

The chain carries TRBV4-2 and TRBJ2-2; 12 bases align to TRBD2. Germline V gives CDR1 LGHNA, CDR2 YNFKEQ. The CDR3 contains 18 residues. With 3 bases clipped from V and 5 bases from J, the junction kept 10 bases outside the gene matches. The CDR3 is CASSQSLAGGQVTGELFF. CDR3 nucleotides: TGTGCCAGCAGCCAGTCACTAGCGGGAGGTCAAGTTACCGGGGAGCTGTTTTTT.

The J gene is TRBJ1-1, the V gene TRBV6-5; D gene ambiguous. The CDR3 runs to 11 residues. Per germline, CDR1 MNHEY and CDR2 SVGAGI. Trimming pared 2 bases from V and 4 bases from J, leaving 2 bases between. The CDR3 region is CASSYLTEAFF. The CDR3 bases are TGTGCCAGCAGTTACCTCACTGAAGCTTTCTTT.

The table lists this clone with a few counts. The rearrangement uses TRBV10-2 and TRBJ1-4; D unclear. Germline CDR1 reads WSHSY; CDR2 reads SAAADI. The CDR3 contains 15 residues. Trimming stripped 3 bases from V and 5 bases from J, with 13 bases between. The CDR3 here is CASSEPRDNNEKLFF. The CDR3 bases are TGCGCCAGCAGTGAACCTCGCGACAACAATGAAAAACTGTTTTTT.

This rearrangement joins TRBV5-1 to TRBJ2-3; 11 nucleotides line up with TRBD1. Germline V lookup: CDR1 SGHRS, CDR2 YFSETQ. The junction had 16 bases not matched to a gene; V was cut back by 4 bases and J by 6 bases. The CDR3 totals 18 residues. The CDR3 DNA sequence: TGCGCCAGCAGCCTAAACCATCCCGGGACAGGGGGGCCGGATACGCAGTATTTT. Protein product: CASSLNHPGTGGPDTQYF. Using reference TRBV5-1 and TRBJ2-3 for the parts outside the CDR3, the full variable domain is KAGVTQTPRYLIKTRGQQVTLSCSPISGHRSVSWYQQTPGQGLQFLFEYFSETQRNKGNFPGRFSGRQFSNSRSEMNVSTLELGDSALYLCASSLNHPGTGGPDTQYFGPGTRLTVL.

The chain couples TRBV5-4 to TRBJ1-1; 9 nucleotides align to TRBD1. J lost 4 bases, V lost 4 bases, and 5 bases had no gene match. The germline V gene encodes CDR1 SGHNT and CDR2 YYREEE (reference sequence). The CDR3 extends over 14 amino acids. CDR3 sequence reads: CASSPQGALTEAFF. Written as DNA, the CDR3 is TGTGCCAGCAGCCCACAGGGGGCGCTCACTGAAGCTTTCTTT.

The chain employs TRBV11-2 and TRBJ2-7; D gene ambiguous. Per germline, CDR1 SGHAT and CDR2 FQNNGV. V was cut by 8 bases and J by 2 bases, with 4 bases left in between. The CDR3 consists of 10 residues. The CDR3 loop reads CASGAYEQYF. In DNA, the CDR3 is TGTGCCAGCGGAGCCTACGAGCAGTACTTC.

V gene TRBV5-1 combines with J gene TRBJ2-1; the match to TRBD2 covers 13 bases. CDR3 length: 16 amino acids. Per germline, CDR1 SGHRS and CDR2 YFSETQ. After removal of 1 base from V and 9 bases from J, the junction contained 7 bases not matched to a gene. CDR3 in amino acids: CASSLTSGRAVAEQFF. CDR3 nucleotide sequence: TGCGCCAGCAGCTTGACTAGCGGGAGGGCCGTTGCTGAGCAGTTCTTC.

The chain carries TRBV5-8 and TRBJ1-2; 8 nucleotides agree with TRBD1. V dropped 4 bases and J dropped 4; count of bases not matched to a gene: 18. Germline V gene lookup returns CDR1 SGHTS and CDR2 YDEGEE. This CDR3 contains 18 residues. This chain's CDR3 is CASSRDGQGAFGGYGYTF. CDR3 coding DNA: TGTGCCAGCAGCCGAGATGGACAGGGCGCATTCGGGGGCTATGGCTACACCTTC. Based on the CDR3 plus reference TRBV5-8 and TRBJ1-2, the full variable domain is EAGVTQSPTHLIKTRGQQATLRCSPISGHTSVYWYQQALGLGLQFLLWYDEGEERNRGNFPPRFSGRQFPNYSSELNVNALELEDSALYLCASSRDGQGAFGGYGYTFGSGTRLTVV.

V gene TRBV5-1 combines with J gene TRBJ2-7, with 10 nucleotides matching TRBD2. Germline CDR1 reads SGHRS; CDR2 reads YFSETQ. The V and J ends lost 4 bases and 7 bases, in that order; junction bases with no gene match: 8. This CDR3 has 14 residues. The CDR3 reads CASSPQAGGGEQYF. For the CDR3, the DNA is TGCGCCAGCAGCCCTCAAGCGGGAGGGGGGGAGCAGTACTTC.

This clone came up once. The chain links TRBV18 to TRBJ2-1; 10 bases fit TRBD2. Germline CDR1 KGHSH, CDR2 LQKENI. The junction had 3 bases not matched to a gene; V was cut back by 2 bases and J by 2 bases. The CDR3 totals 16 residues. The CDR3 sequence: CASSPEAGGPYNEQFF. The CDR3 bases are TGTGCCAGCTCACCAGAAGCGGGAGGGCCCTACAATGAGCAGTTCTTC.

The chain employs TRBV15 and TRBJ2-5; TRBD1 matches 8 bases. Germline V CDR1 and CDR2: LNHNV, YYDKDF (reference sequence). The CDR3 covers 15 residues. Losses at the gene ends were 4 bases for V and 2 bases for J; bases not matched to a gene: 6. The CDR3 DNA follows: TGTGCCACCAGCATACGACAGGGGTCACAAGAGACCCAGTACTTC. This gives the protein CATSIRQGSQETQYF.

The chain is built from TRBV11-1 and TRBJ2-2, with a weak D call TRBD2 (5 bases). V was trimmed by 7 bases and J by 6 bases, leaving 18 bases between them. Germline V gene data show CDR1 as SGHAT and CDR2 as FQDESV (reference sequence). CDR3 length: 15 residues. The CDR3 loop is CASNSGIQTAGELFF. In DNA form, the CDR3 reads TGTGCCAGCAACTCCGGGATCCAGACTGCCGGGGAGCTGTTTTTT.

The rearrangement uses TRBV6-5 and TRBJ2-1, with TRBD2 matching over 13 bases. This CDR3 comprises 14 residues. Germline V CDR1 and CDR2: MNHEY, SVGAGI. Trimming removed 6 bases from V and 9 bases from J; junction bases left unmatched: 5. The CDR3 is CASSPGLAGIEQFF. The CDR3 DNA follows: TGTGCCAGCAGCCCGGGACTAGCGGGGATTGAGCAGTTCTTC.

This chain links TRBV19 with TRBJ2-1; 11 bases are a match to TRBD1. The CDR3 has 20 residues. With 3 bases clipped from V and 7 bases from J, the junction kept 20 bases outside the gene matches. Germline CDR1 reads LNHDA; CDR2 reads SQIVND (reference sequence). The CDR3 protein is CASSISVRLAPGQGVNEQFF. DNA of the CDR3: TGTGCCAGTAGTATCTCGGTACGGCTCGCCCCGGGACAGGGGGTAAATGAGCAGTTCTTC.